The present TCR beta chain was sequenced within a study of CD8+CD57+ T cells in acquired aplastic anemia (dated by TCRdb to 2017 to 2018). Context from the whole study: Extracted DNA from sorted CD4+ and CD8+ cells averaged around 2.9 ug, ranging from about 0.17 to 27.4 ug. An average of roughly 10 million reads for CD4+ cells and under 13 million reads for CD8+ cells was obtained from healthy donor samples.

This clonotype was counted many times. The antigen this receptor binds is unknown. No qualities accompany the bases; no much larger clone lies one base away. CDR1 and CDR2, looked up from the germline V gene, are MDHEN and SYDVKM. A distance of 12 bases separates the germline ends of V and J, which lose 5 bases and 5 bases respectively. The CDR3 starts with the cysteine, ends with the phenylalanine, and has 13 residues. CDR3 DNA only is kept here, 39 bases in frame from base 1. Profiling of TCR beta VDJ combinations and CDR3 sequences used genomic DNA as the template. TCR repertoire sequencing was run on an Illumina HiSeq 2000. Regarding the original processing steps: Repertoire assessment relied on Simpson's diversity index, CDR3 size and DJ length profiles, and TRBV/TRBJ rearrangement plots. The most abundant DNA sequence in the deep sequencing data was taken as the immunodominant clone. CDR3 amino acid sequences were screened for sharing across subjects and compared with published repertoires and the VDJdb database. The raw public data were reprocessed by TCRdb itself: fastp quality trimming at Q25, MiXCR clonotype calling, in-frame beta chains only. Duplicate CDR3 protein sequences are folded into a single record with the most common DNA and genes. The V and J calls were not made by the authors but by TCRdb's processing. The sample table holds some 240,000 distinct CDR3 sequences, of which about a third were seen once. 1% to 1.3% of the sample is taken by the ten largest.

Overall results and qualifications from the work: No significant difference in CD8+ Simpson's diversity was found between patients and healthy controls (P=0.060). Approximately 31 CD8+ CDR3 sequences were found in both patients and controls but appeared to be highly expressed in patients and within the immunodominant clones of the patients.

TCR repertoires of sorted CD4+ and CD8+ blood T cells from severe aplastic anemia patients and healthy subjects were deep-sequenced in the study. Ficoll-Paque density gradient centrifugation was used to isolate peripheral blood mononuclear cells. Before DNA extraction, CD4+ and CD8+ T cells were sorted by FACS or by magnetic beads. The sequence joins TRBV28 to TRBJ1-2, and possibly TRBD1, on 6 matching bases. Sequencing input: sorted CD4+, CD8+, or CD8+CD57+ T cells (not recorded which) from PBMCs. This TCR was sampled from a human donor in good health, serving as a control. The DNA sequence is TGTGCCAGCAGTCGGACAGACAGTTATGGCTACACCTTC. Its coded protein is CASSRTDSYGYTF.